The 19 T cell receptor beta chains listed next were all sequenced from one sample in a study of cytomegalovirus exposure and HLA in healthy donors. PCR employed 60 Vbeta and 13 Jbeta primers. The table came from immunoSEQ multiplex PCR; TCRdb's copy has only in-frame clones and leaves some out. Seen here are 120,000 or so clones, about 85% observed once, and the top ten hold about 0.22%. Sequences were obtained from PBMCs. The receptors originated from a middle-aged man in good health and CMV-seronegative.

V is TRBV2 and J is TRBJ1-3; 8 nucleotides line up with TRBD1. The CDR3 spans 16 residues. The trim removed 6 bases at V and 0 bases at J, leaving 7 bases unmatched. From germline, CDR1 is SNHLY and CDR2 FYNNEI. This CDR3 reads CASRGDRSHSGNTIYF. CDR3 sequence (DNA): TGTGCCAGCAGAGGGGACAGGAGTCACTCTGGAAACACCATATATTTT.

This chain joins TRBV6-1 and TRBJ1-2, with TRBD1 identical over 8 bases. The CDR3 contains 16 residues. The germline V gene has CDR1 MNHNS and CDR2 SASEGT. The J segment lost 3 bases and the V segment lost 1 base, leaving 7 bases of the junction unmatched. The CDR3 sequence: CASSEDRDRIDYGYTF. The CDR3 DNA reads as TGTGCCAGCAGTGAAGACCGGGACAGGATAGACTATGGCTACACCTTC.

With respect to this clone: At one of its ends the junction is not consistent with the germline gene, which may arise from a read error. J is TRBJ2-1 and V is TRBV7-6; 7 nucleotides line up with TRBD2. The CDR3 extends over 15 amino acids. CDR1 is SGHVS, CDR2 FNYEAQ, per germline. The CDR3 DNA reads TGTACCAGCAGCACGTCTAACGGGGGGAGAAATGAGCAGTTCTTC. Residues: CTSSTSNGGRNEQFF. Full variable domain (missing parts from reference TRBV7-6 and TRBJ2-1): GAGVSQSPRYKVTKRGQDVALRCDPISGHVSLYWYRQALGQGPEFLTYFNYEAQQDKSGLPNDRFSAERPEGSISTLTIQRTEQRDSAMYRCTSSTSNGGRNEQFFGPGTRLTVL.

This rearrangement joins TRBV5-1 to TRBJ2-3, with 9 bases fitting TRBD1. V dropped 4 bases and J dropped 0; count of bases not matched to a gene: 9. Germline V gene sequence: CDR1 SGHRS, CDR2 YFSETQ. The CDR3 covers 17 residues. DNA of the CDR3: TGCGCCAGCAGCCCCGGGACAGGGCTCGCTAGCACAGATACGCAGTATTTT. It is translated as CASSPGTGLASTDTQYF.

The chain links TRBV5-4 to TRBJ1-1; tentative D call: TRBD1 (6 bases). The CDR3 consists of 13 residues. Trimming took 4 bases from V and 5 from J, leaving 12 bases between them. CDR1 and CDR2 from the germline V gene are SGHNT and YYREEE (reference sequence). CDR3 in DNA: TGTGCCAGCAGCCAAATGAGGGGGACTGAAGCTTTCTTT. Residues: CASSQMRGTEAFF.

The chain uses TRBV19 and TRBJ2-1; 11 bases line up with TRBD2. Looked up from germline, CDR1 is LNHDA and CDR2 is SQIVND (reference sequence). The CDR3 is 14 residues long. The trim removed 5 bases at V and 9 bases at J, leaving 6 bases unmatched. CDR3 residues: CASSPSGGTTEQFF. CDR3 DNA sequence: TGTGCCAGTAGTCCTAGCGGGGGGACCACTGAGCAGTTCTTC.

The chain recombines TRBV14 with TRBJ2-1; 13 positions match TRBD2. Germline V lookup: CDR1 SGHDN, CDR2 FVKESK. This CDR3 is 15 amino acids long. The trim removed 5 bases at V and 6 bases at J, leaving 4 bases unmatched. The CDR3, as DNA: TGTGCCAGCAGCACCCGACTAGCGGGAGGCAATGAGCAGTTCTTC. It specifies CASSTRLAGGNEQFF.

V and J are TRBV6-6 and TRBJ2-7; D is ambiguous. The germline V gene encodes CDR1 MNHNY and CDR2 SVGAGI (reference sequence). V was clipped by 6 bases and J by 3 bases, with 6 bases between them. The CDR3 extends over 11 amino acids. Here the CDR3 DNA reads TGTGCCAGCAGCCCTCGCTACGAGCAGTACTTC. This encodes CASSPRYEQYF.

This clone was counted between two and nine times. The chain combines TRBV11-2 with TRBJ2-3; unclear D gene. The length of the CDR3 is 13 residues. Germline V lookup: CDR1 SGHAT, CDR2 FQNNGV. V lost 5 bases and J lost 5, with 11 bases in between. The CDR3 DNA reads as TGTGCCAGCAGCCATTCTTTCAGAGATACGCAGTATTTT. Translating gives CASSHSFRDTQYF.

The J gene is TRBJ2-5, the V gene TRBV19; tentatively, D is TRBD2 (6 bases). Germline V gene lookup returns CDR1 LNHDA and CDR2 SQIVND (reference sequence). The germline V and J ends were trimmed by 1 base and 5 bases, with 14 bases remaining between them. CDR3 length: 15 amino acids. The CDR3 DNA sequence: TGTGCCAGTAGTATAGGAGACAGCGGGTATGAGACCCAGTACTTC. This codes for CASSIGDSGYETQYF.

This chain links TRBV6-1 with TRBJ2-3, with 7 bases matching TRBD1. The CDR3 consists of 14 residues. Per the germline V gene, CDR1 is MNHNS and CDR2 is SASEGT. V lost 6 bases, J lost 4 bases, and 7 bases stayed unmatched. CDR3 region: CASRGQGEPDTQYF. Written as DNA, the CDR3 is TGTGCCAGCAGGGGGCAGGGGGAGCCAGATACGCAGTATTTT.

The chain combines TRBV27 with TRBJ2-7; 10 bases are shared with TRBD1. This CDR3 comprises 15 residues. The V and J ends lost 5 bases and 3 bases, in that order; junction bases with no gene match: 7. Germline V lookup: CDR1 MNHEY, CDR2 SMNVEV (reference sequence). CDR3 bases: TGTGCCAGCAGTCCGGGGGACAGGGGAATCTACGAGCAGTACTTC. Its translation is CASSPGDRGIYEQYF.

The chain uses TRBV27 and TRBJ2-5, with TRBD1 matching over 9 bases. This CDR3 is 14 amino acids long. Germline-derived CDR1 and CDR2 are MNHEY and SMNVEV (reference sequence). Unmatched junction bases numbered 9, after V lost 6 bases and J lost 7 bases. CDR3 DNA sequence: TGTGCCAGCAGGCCGACAGGGGGGTACGGGACCCAGTACTTC. Translating it yields CASRPTGGYGTQYF.

The chain is built from TRBV12-5 and TRBJ2-1; 8 positions match TRBD1. V lost 0 bases, J lost 4 bases, and 2 bases stayed unmatched. CDR3 length: 15 amino acids. Germline lookup yields CDR1 LGHNT and CDR2 FRNRAP. The CDR3 spells CASGLVRDRYNEQFF. In DNA, the CDR3 is TGTGCTAGTGGTTTGGTACGGGACAGGTACAATGAGCAGTTCTTC.

In DNA form, the CDR3 reads TGTGCCAGTAGTTCCTTGGACAGGGAGGGCGAGCAGTACTTC. Residues: CASSSLDREGEQYF. The chain carries TRBV19 and TRBJ2-7, with D possibly TRBD1 on 8 matching bases. V lost 5 bases and J 6 bases, leaving 17 bases between the germline ends. CDR1 is LNHDA and CDR2 is SQIVND in the germline V gene (reference sequence). The CDR3 totals 14 residues.

The rearrangement links TRBV5-1 to TRBJ2-1; 8 bases are a match to TRBD2. This CDR3 region has 13 residues. Germline V gene lookup returns CDR1 SGHRS and CDR2 YFSETQ. After removal of 2 bases from V and 8 bases from J, the junction contained 3 bases not matched to a gene. CDR3 protein: CASSFGGDHEQFF. The DNA of the CDR3 is TGCGCCAGCAGCTTCGGGGGGGACCATGAGCAGTTCTTC.

The rearrangement uses TRBV4-3 and TRBJ1-1; a possible D gene is TRBD1 (6 bases). Germline CDR1 and CDR2: LGHNA and YSLEER. The CDR3 has 15 amino acids. Trimming cost V 0 bases and J 1 base, with 9 bases left between them. The CDR3 spells CASSQDPDRNTEAFF. CDR3 DNA sequence: TGCGCCAGCAGCCAAGACCCGGACAGGAACACTGAAGCTTTCTTT.

V gene TRBV11-2 combines with J gene TRBJ2-1; D perhaps matches TRBD2 (6 bases). In germline, CDR1 is SGHAT, CDR2 FQNNGV. Trimming took 5 bases from V and 15 from J, leaving 17 bases between them. The CDR3 totals 12 residues. Here the CDR3 DNA reads TGTGCCAGCAGCAGAGAAGGGACTCGCTGGTTCTTC. Translation: CASSREGTRWFF. The full variable domain, completed using reference TRBV11-2 and TRBJ2-1, is EAGVAQSPRYKIIEKRQSVAFWCNPISGHATLYWYQQILGQGPKLLIQFQNNGVVDDSQLPKDRFSAERLKGVDSTLKIQPAKLEDSAVYLCASSREGTRWFFGPGTRLTVL.

CDR3 region: CASSVGGRATGELFF. The CDR3, as DNA: TGTGCCAGCAGCGTAGGCGGGAGGGCCACCGGGGAGCTGTTTTTT. The V call is TRBV9, the J call TRBJ2-2, with TRBD2 matching 9 bases. V lost 0 bases, J lost 4 bases, and 1 base stayed unmatched. The CDR3 runs 15 residues. Germline V gene data show CDR1 as SGDLS and CDR2 as YYNGEE. Full variable domain (remainder filled in from reference TRBV9 and TRBJ2-2): DSGVTQTPKHLITATGQRVTLRCSPRSGDLSVYWYQQSLDQGLQFLIQYYNGEERAKGNILERFSAQQFPDLHSELNLSSLELGDSALYFCASSVGGRATGELFFGEGSRLTVL.